The 13 T cell receptor beta chains below all came from one sample that was sequenced in a study of metastatic and nonmetastatic thyroid tumors (TCRdb year 2020). Receptors were amplified or captured by PCR. Sequencing was performed on an Illumina HiSeq 4000. In TCRdb, the public reads were trimmed at Q25 with fastp and aligned with MiXCR, with productive beta chains retained. In all, the sample holds approximately 28,000 clones, and around 15% of those were seen once. The top ten constitute roughly 14% of the sample. None of the patients had been given any treatment before thyroid surgery. Specimen: blood. These receptors all stem from a male donor with papillary thyroid cancer or a benign thyroid nodule (not recorded which). Some clones in this sample may be carry-over from other donors' samples.

This clone was seen repeatedly, ten times or more. The V call is TRBV20-1, the J call TRBJ2-1; D is undetermined. V dropped 4 bases and J dropped 0 bases, with 10 bases sitting between them. This CDR3 region has 14 residues. Germline V lookup: CDR1 DFQATT, CDR2 SNEGSKA (reference sequence). The CDR3 here is CSAKEPGSYNEQFF. Here the CDR3 DNA reads TGCAGTGCTAAAGAACCCGGCTCCTACAATGAGCAGTTCTTC.

Turning to this clone: Distinct nucleotide sequences in the sample also encode this CDR3. The chain is built from TRBV27 and TRBJ2-3, with 7 bases lining up with TRBD2. This CDR3 spans 17 amino acids. Germline loops: CDR1 MNHEY, CDR2 SMNVEV (reference sequence). J lost 2 bases, V lost 0 bases, and 8 bases had no gene match. The CDR3 reads CASSLSSLAGYTDTQYF. The CDR3 nucleotides read TGTGCCAGCAGTTTATCATCATTAGCGGGCTACACAGATACGCAGTATTTT.

The genes are TRBV20-1 and TRBJ2-2, with 9 positions matching TRBD2. The CDR3 is 16 amino acids. Germline CDR1 DFQATT, CDR2 SNEGSKA (reference sequence). V was pared by 2 bases and J by 9 bases, with 13 bases of the junction left unmatched. The DNA of the CDR3 is TGCAGTGCTAGATTGGGCGGGAGGGCCTTAACCTGGGAGCTGTTTTTT. Encoded protein: CSARLGGRALTWELFF.

The genes are TRBV20-1 and TRBJ1-2, with D possibly matching TRBD1 (5 bases). The V end lost 0 bases, the J end lost 4 bases, and 15 bases lay between the germline ends. CDR1 and CDR2 (germline): DFQATT, SNEGSKA (reference sequence). The CDR3 covers 15 residues. The CDR3 DNA follows: TGCAGTGCTAGAGATTTCGTGGGGGTCGGCTATGGCTACACCTTC. This translates into CSARDFVGVGYGYTF.

In its sample, this clone was seen many times. J is TRBJ2-7 and V is TRBV12-5; the D is unclear. Trimming stripped 7 bases from V and 4 bases from J, with 11 bases between. The V gene's germline CDR1 is LGHNT and CDR2 FRNRAP. CDR3 length: 12 amino acids. CDR3 coding DNA: TGTGCTAGTGCGCTAGGAAGGTACGAGCAGTACTTC. As protein: CASALGRYEQYF.

The V and J genes are TRBV11-2 and TRBJ2-3, with D unresolved. The germline gives CDR1 SGHAT, CDR2 FQNNGV. The length of the CDR3 is 13 residues. V lost 6 bases and J 0 bases, leaving 7 bases between the germline ends. For the CDR3, the DNA is TGTGCCAGCAGGTCAACTAGCACAGATACGCAGTATTTT. Translating gives CASRSTSTDTQYF.

This clone was observed at least ten times. The rearrangement joins TRBV5-1 to TRBJ2-3; a weak D match, TRBD1 (6 bases). Trimming took off 1 base at V and 4 bases at J, with 13 bases between the two ends. The CDR3 runs to 15 residues. Germline V lookup: CDR1 SGHRS, CDR2 YFSETQ. The CDR3 region has the DNA TGCGCCAGCAGCTTGCAGGGGTTTAGCGCAGATACGCAGTATTTT. Residues: CASSLQGFSADTQYF.

This clone came up a few times. The rearrangement joins TRBV25-1 to TRBJ1-5; maybe TRBD1 (6 bases). Germline lookup yields CDR1 MGHDK and CDR2 SYGVNS. CDR3 length equals 14 residues. Trimming cost V 2 bases and J 9 bases, with 14 bases left between them. CDR3 region: CASSEGQTFWPQHF. The CDR3 DNA reads as TGTGCCAGCAGTGAAGGACAGACATTCTGGCCCCAGCATTTT. Full variable domain (outside the CDR3, taken from reference TRBV25-1 and TRBJ1-5): EADIYQTPRYLVIGTGKKITLECSQTMGHDKMYWYQQDPGMELHLIHYSYGVNSTEKGDLSSESTVSRIRTEHFPLTLESARPSHTSQYLCASSEGQTFWPQHFGDGTRLSIL.

This clone was detected ten times or more. The chain couples TRBV5-1 to TRBJ1-5; TRBD1 matches at 7 bases. There are 15 residues in the CDR3. Unmatched junction bases numbered 13, after V lost 9 bases and J lost 4 bases. Germline loops: CDR1 SGHRS, CDR2 YFSETQ. Here the CDR3 reads CATHPNRGPNQPQHF. Written as DNA, the CDR3 is TGCGCCACCCACCCCAACAGGGGTCCTAATCAGCCCCAGCATTTT.

This clone was detected ten times or more. The chain links TRBV25-1 to TRBJ2-3, with 8 bases aligning to TRBD2. V gave up 1 base and J gave up 2 bases; unmatched junction bases: 2. This CDR3 comprises 15 residues. Looked up from germline, CDR1 is MGHDK and CDR2 is SYGVNS. The CDR3 bases are TGTGCCAGCAGTGAATTTAGCGGGGTCACAGATACGCAGTATTTT. It is translated as CASSEFSGVTDTQYF.

The DNA for the CDR3 is TGTGCCAGCAGACTAGAGGTGGGCAGCTCAGATACGCAGTATTTT. The encoded protein is CASRLEVGSSDTQYF. V usage is TRBV11-2 and J usage is TRBJ2-3; D perhaps matches TRBD2 (5 bases). There are 15 residues in the CDR3. Germline lookup yields CDR1 SGHAT and CDR2 FQNNGV. Trimming cost V 6 bases and J 4 bases, with 17 bases left between them.

This clone was seen many times. The rearrangement joins TRBV18 to TRBJ2-3; 10 bases map to TRBD2. The junction had 8 bases not matched to a gene; V was cut back by 2 bases and J by 0 bases. Germline loops: CDR1 KGHSH, CDR2 LQKENI. This CDR3 contains 18 residues. CDR3 loop: CASSPIIMTSGSTDTQYF. The DNA for the CDR3 is TGTGCCAGCTCACCAATTATCATGACTAGCGGGAGCACAGATACGCAGTATTTT.

This clone was observed many times. The chain recombines TRBV10-3 with TRBJ2-1; TRBD2 matches at 7 bases. The CDR3 runs to 16 residues. Trimming took 4 bases from V and 5 from J; bases not matched to a gene: 11. Germline V gene data show CDR1 as ENHRY and CDR2 as SYGVKD. CDR3 residues: CAISGGGGDTHNEQFF. In nucleotides, the CDR3 is TGTGCCATCAGTGGGGGGGGAGGGGATACCCACAATGAGCAGTTCTTC.